The rows below give T cell receptor beta chains drawn from one sample of a study of cytomegalovirus exposure and HLA in healthy donors. Sequencing was performed with immunoSEQ multiplex PCR; in TCRdb, only in-frame clones are kept and a portion is missing. The repertoire holds over 75,000 clones, with about 80% as singletons. Sequencing was done on a sample of PBMCs. These receptors were collected from a woman aged 60 to 75 in good health and CMV-seronegative. CDR3s include the opening cysteine and the closing phenylalanine or tryptophan. Fields, in order: J gene, V gene, clone size, D gene, CDR3 protein, CDR3 DNA. A D gene is named only where the DNA matches it firmly. Size is stated for part of the rows, as once, few or many counts, or as a class when the clone is expanded.

J gene: TRBJ2-7
V gene: TRBV28
clone size: NA
D gene: NA
CDR3 protein: CASRQTASYEQYF
CDR3 DNA: TGTGCCAGCAGACAGACAGCTTCCTACGAGCAGTACTTC

J gene: TRBJ2-1
V gene: TRBV9
clone size: NA
D gene: TRBD2
CDR3 protein: CASSVAGTSGGYEQFF
CDR3 DNA: TGTGCCAGCAGCGTGGCCGGGACTAGCGGGGGCTATGAGCAGTTCTTC

J gene: TRBJ1-1
V gene: TRBV30
clone size: NA
D gene: TRBD1
CDR3 protein: CAWSVGATGKAFF
CDR3 DNA: TGTGCCTGGAGTGTGGGGGCGACAGGGAAGGCTTTCTTT

J gene: TRBJ2-7
V gene: TRBV4-3
clone size: NA
D gene: NA
CDR3 protein: CASSQALGTASAYEQYF
CDR3 DNA: TGCGCCAGCAGCCAAGCCCTAGGGACCGCTAGCGCCTACGAGCAGTACTTC

J gene: TRBJ2-1
V gene: TRBV6-1
clone size: NA
D gene: TRBD2
CDR3 protein: CASSEAAGVDNEQFF
CDR3 DNA: TGTGCCAGCAGTGAAGCAGCGGGAGTTGACAATGAGCAGTTCTTC

J gene: TRBJ2-7
V gene: TRBV28
clone size: NA
D gene: NA
CDR3 protein: CASSLTSQAGEQYF
CDR3 DNA: TGTGCCAGCAGTTTAACTTCGCAAGCAGGCGAGCAGTACTTC

J gene: TRBJ1-2
V gene: TRBV5-3
clone size: NA
D gene: NA
CDR3 protein: CARSLGQGSNYGYTF
CDR3 DNA: TGTGCCAGAAGCTTGGGGCAGGGCTCTAACTATGGCTACACCTTC

J gene: TRBJ2-7
V gene: TRBV5-1
clone size: once
D gene: TRBD2
CDR3 protein: CASSLASSGTSYEQYF
CDR3 DNA: TGCGCCAGCAGCTTGGCATCTAGCGGCACCTCCTACGAGCAGTACTTC

J gene: TRBJ2-7
V gene: TRBV7-2
clone size: NA
D gene: TRBD2
CDR3 protein: CASSSLPSGGYEQYF
CDR3 DNA: TGTGCCAGCAGCTCCCTCCCTAGCGGGGGTTACGAGCAGTACTTC

J gene: TRBJ2-1
V gene: TRBV5-1
clone size: NA
D gene: NA
CDR3 protein: CASSETRNSYNEQFF
CDR3 DNA: TGCGCCAGCAGCGAAACTAGGAACTCCTACAATGAGCAGTTCTTC

J gene: TRBJ2-3
V gene: TRBV9
clone size: NA
D gene: NA
CDR3 protein: CASSVKVSTDPTDTQYF
CDR3 DNA: TGTGCCAGCAGCGTAAAGGTGTCCACAGACCCCACAGATACGCAGTATTTT

J gene: TRBJ2-7
V gene: TRBV28
clone size: NA
D gene: NA
CDR3 protein: CASSLGPDSEQYF
CDR3 DNA: TGTGCCAGCAGTTTAGGACCGGACTCCGAGCAGTACTTC

J gene: TRBJ2-7
V gene: TRBV6-5
clone size: few
D gene: TRBD2
CDR3 protein: CASSYGGSGRVYEQYF
CDR3 DNA: TGTGCCAGCAGTTACGGGGGTAGCGGGAGGGTCTACGAGCAGTACTTC

J gene: TRBJ2-3
V gene: TRBV6-6
clone size: NA
D gene: TRBD2
CDR3 protein: CASKDGGNTDTQYF
CDR3 DNA: TGTGCCAGTAAGGACGGGGGGAACACAGATACGCAGTATTTT

J gene: TRBJ1-2
V gene: TRBV5-1
clone size: NA
D gene: NA
CDR3 protein: CASSPHRASNYGYTF
CDR3 DNA: TGCGCCAGCAGCCCCCACAGAGCCTCTAACTATGGCTACACCTTC

J gene: TRBJ2-7
V gene: TRBV10-3
clone size: NA
D gene: NA
CDR3 protein: CAIRDKGDIYEQYF
CDR3 DNA: TGTGCCATCAGGGACAAGGGGGATATCTACGAGCAGTACTTC

J gene: TRBJ2-3
V gene: TRBV7-2
clone size: NA
D gene: NA
CDR3 protein: CASSLVSGGTDTQYF
CDR3 DNA: TGTGCCAGCAGCTTAGTTTCAGGGGGCACAGATACGCAGTATTTT

J gene: TRBJ1-1
V gene: TRBV9
clone size: NA
D gene: NA
CDR3 protein: CASSVQINTEAFF
CDR3 DNA: TGTGCCAGCAGCGTACAGATCAACACTGAAGCTTTCTTT

J gene: TRBJ2-7
V gene: TRBV10-3
clone size: NA
D gene: TRBD2
CDR3 protein: CAISEASGKVEQYF
CDR3 DNA: TGTGCCATCAGTGAGGCTAGCGGGAAGGTCGAGCAGTACTTC

J gene: TRBJ2-7
V gene: TRBV4-3
clone size: NA
D gene: TRBD1
CDR3 protein: CASSQEFDRAIDEQYF
CDR3 DNA: TGCGCCAGCAGCCAAGAGTTCGACAGGGCAATAGACGAGCAGTACTTC

J gene: TRBJ2-1
V gene: TRBV2
clone size: NA
D gene: TRBD2
CDR3 protein: CASGLAGGGVNEQFF
CDR3 DNA: TGTGCCAGCGGACTAGCGGGAGGGGGGGTCAATGAGCAGTTCTTC

J gene: TRBJ2-6
V gene: TRBV28
clone size: once
D gene: NA
CDR3 protein: CASSLAGVSGANVLTF
CDR3 DNA: TGTGCCAGCAGTTTAGCAGGCGTCTCTGGGGCCAACGTCCTGACTTTC

J gene: TRBJ2-5
V gene: TRBV4-3
clone size: NA
D gene: NA
CDR3 protein: CASSQSRRGLETQYF
CDR3 DNA: TGCGCCAGCAGCCAAAGTCGCAGGGGTTTGGAGACCCAGTACTTC

J gene: TRBJ1-5
V gene: TRBV5-8
clone size: NA
D gene: NA
CDR3 protein: CASSFSRGRQPQHF
CDR3 DNA: TGTGCCAGCAGCTTTTCCAGGGGCCGACAGCCCCAGCATTTT

J gene: TRBJ2-5
V gene: TRBV4-1
clone size: NA
D gene: NA
CDR3 protein: CASSQTRSGQETQYF
CDR3 DNA: TGCGCCAGCAGCCAAACCCGGTCCGGGCAAGAGACCCAGTACTTC

J gene: TRBJ2-7
V gene: TRBV28
clone size: NA
D gene: TRBD1
CDR3 protein: CASSSGGSYEQYF
CDR3 DNA: TGTGCCAGCAGTTCAGGGGGCTCGTACGAGCAGTACTTC

J gene: TRBJ1-1
V gene: TRBV5-4
clone size: NA
D gene: NA
CDR3 protein: CASSGRRGLGNTEAFF
CDR3 DNA: TGTGCCAGCAGCGGAAGAAGAGGTCTAGGGAACACTGAAGCTTTCTTT

J gene: TRBJ2-3
V gene: TRBV7-2
clone size: once
D gene: TRBD2
CDR3 protein: CASSLVAGGTDTQYF
CDR3 DNA: TGTGCCAGCAGCTTAGTAGCGGGAGGGACAGATACGCAGTATTTT